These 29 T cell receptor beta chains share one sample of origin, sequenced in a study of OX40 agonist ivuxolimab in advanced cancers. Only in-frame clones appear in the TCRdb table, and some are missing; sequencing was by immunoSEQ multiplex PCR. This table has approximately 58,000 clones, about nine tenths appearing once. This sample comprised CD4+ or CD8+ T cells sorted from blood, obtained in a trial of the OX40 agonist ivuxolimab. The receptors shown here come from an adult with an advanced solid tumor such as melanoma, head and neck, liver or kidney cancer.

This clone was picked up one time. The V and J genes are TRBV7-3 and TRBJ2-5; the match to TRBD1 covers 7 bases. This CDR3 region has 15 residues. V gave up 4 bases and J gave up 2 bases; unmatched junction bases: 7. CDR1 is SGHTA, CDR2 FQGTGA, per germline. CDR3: CASSSHGTAQETQYF. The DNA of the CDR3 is TGTGCCAGCAGCTCTCACGGGACAGCTCAAGAGACCCAGTACTTC.

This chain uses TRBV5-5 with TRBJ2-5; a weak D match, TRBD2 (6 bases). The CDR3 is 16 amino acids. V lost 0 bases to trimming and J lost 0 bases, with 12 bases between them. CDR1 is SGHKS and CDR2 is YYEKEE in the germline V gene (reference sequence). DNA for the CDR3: TGTGCCAGCAGCTTGGAACCTACTAGCTACCAAGAGACCCAGTACTTC. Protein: CASSLEPTSYQETQYF.

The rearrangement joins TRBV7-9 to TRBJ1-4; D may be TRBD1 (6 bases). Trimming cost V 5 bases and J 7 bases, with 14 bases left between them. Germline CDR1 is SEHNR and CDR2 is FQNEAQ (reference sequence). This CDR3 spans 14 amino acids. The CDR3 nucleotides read TGTGCCAGCAGCCAGGGGTCGGCAGGTGAAAAACTGTTTTTT. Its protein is CASSQGSAGEKLFF.

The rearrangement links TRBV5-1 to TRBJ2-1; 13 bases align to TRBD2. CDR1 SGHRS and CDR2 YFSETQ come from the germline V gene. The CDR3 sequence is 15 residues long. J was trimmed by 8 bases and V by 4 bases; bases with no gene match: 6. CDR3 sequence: CASSHTSGRAYEQFF. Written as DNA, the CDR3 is TGCGCCAGCAGCCATACTAGCGGGAGGGCCTATGAGCAGTTCTTC.

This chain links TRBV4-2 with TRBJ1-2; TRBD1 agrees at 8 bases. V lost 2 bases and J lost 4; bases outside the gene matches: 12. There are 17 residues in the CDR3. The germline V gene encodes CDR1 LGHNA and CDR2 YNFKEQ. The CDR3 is CASSQNPGTGALYGYTF. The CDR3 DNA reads TGTGCCAGCAGCCAAAATCCCGGGACAGGAGCCCTCTATGGCTACACCTTC.

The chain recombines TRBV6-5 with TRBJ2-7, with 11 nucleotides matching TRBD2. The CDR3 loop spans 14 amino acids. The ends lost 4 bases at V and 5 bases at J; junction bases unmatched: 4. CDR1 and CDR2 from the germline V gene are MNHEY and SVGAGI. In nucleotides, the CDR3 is TGTGCCAGCAGTTTACTAGCGGGAGCTCACGAGCAGTACTTC. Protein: CASSLLAGAHEQYF.

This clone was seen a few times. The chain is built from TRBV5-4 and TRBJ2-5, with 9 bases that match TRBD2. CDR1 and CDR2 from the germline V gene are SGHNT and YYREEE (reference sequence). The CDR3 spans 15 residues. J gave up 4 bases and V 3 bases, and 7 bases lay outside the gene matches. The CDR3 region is CASSSWAGGGETQYF. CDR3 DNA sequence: TGTGCCAGCAGCTCGTGGGCGGGAGGGGGAGAGACCCAGTACTTC.

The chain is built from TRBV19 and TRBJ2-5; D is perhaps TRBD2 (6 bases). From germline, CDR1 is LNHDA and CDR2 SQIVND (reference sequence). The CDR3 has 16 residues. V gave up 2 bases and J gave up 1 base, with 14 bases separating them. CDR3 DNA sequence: TGTGCCAGTAGTATAAGGGGACTCGCCTCCCAAGAGACCCAGTACTTC. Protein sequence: CASSIRGLASQETQYF.

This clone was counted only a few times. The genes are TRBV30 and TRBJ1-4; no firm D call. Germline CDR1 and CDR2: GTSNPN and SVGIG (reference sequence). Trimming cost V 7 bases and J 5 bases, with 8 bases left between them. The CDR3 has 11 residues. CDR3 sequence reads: CASRENEKLFF. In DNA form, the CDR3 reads TGTGCCTCACGGGAGAATGAAAAACTGTTTTTT. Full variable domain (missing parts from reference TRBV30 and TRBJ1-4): SQTIHQWPATLVQPVGSPLSLECTVEGTSNPNLYWYRQAAGRGLQLLFYSVGIGQISSEVPQNLSASRPQDRQFILSSKKLLLSDSGFYLCASRENEKLFFGSGTQLSVL.

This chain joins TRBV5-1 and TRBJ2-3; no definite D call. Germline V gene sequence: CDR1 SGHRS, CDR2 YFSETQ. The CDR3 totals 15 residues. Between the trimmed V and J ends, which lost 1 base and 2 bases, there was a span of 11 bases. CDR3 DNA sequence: TGCGCCAGCAGCTTGTTACGGAGCGCCACAGATACGCAGTATTTT. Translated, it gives CASSLLRSATDTQYF.

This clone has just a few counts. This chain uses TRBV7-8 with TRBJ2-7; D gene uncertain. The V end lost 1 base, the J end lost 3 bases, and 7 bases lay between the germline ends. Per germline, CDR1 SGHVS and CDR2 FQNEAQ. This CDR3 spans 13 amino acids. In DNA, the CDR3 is TGTGCCAGCAGCTTAGGTCGAATCTACGAGCAGTACTTC. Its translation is CASSLGRIYEQYF.

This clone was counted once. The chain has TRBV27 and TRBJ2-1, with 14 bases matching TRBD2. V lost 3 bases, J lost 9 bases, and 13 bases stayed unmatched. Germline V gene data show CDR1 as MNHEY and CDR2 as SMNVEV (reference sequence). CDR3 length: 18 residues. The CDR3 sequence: CASSFLGYGTSGSSEQFF. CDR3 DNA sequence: TGTGCCAGCAGTTTTCTAGGTTACGGGACTAGCGGGAGTAGTGAGCAGTTCTTC.

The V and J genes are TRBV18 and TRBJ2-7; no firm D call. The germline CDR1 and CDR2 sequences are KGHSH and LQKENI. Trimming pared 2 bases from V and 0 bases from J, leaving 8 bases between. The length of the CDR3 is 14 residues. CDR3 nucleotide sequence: TGTGCCAGCTCACCAACCGCCAGCTCCTACGAGCAGTACTTC. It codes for CASSPTASSYEQYF. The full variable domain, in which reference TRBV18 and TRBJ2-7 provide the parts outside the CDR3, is NAGVMQNPRHLVRRRGQEARLRCSPMKGHSHVYWYRQLPEEGLKFMVYLQKENIIDESGMPKERFSAEFPKEGPSILRIQQVVRGDSAAYFCASSPTASSYEQYFGPGTRLTVT.

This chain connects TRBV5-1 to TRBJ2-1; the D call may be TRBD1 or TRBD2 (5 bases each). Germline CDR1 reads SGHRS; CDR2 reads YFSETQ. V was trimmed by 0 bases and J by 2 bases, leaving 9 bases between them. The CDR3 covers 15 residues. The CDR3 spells CASSLGLGAYNEQFF. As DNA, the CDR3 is TGCGCCAGCAGCTTGGGGTTGGGGGCCTACAATGAGCAGTTCTTC.

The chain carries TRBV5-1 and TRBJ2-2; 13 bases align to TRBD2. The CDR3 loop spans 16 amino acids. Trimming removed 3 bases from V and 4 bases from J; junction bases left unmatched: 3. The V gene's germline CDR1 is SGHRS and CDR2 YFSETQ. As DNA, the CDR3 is TGCGCCAGCAGCTGGACTAGCGGGAGCGGCACCGGGGAGCTGTTTTTT. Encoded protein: CASSWTSGSGTGELFF.

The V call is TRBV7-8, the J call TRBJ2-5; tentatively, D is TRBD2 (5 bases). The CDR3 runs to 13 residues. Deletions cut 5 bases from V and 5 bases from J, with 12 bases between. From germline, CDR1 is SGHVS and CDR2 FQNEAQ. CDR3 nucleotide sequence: TGTGCCAGCAGCCGCAGCCGAGGGGAGACCCAGTACTTC. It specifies CASSRSRGETQYF.

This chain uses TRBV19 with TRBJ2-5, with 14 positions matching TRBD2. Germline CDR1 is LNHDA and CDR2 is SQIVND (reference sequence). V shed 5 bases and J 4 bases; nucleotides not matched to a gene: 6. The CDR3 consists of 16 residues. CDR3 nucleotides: TGTGCCAGTAGTCCCGGGACTAGCGGGAGTGGAGAGACCCAGTACTTC. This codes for CASSPGTSGSGETQYF.

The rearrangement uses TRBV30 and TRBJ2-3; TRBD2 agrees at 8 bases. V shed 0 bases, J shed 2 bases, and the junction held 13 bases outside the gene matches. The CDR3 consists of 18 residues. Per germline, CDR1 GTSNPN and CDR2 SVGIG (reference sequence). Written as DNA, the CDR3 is TGTGCCTGGAGTGTCCCTAGCGGGTGGGCCCTTAACACAGATACGCAGTATTTT. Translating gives CAWSVPSGWALNTDTQYF.

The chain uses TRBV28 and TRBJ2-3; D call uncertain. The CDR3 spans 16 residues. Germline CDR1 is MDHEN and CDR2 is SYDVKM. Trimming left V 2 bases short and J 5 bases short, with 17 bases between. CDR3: CASSLLTAPRQDTQYF. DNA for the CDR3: TGTGCCAGCAGTTTACTGACCGCACCAAGACAAGATACGCAGTATTTT.

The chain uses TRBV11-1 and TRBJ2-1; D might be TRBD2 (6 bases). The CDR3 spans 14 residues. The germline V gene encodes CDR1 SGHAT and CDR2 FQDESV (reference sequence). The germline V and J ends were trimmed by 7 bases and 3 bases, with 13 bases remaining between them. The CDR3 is CASNRLGLYNEQFF. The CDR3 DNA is TGTGCCAGCAACCGACTAGGGCTCTACAATGAGCAGTTCTTC.

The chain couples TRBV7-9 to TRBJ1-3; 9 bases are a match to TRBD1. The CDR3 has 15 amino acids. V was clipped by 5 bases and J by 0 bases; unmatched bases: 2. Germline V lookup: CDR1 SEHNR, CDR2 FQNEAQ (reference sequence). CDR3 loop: CASSPTGGSGNTIYF. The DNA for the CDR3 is TGTGCCAGCAGCCCGACAGGGGGCTCTGGAAACACCATATATTTT.

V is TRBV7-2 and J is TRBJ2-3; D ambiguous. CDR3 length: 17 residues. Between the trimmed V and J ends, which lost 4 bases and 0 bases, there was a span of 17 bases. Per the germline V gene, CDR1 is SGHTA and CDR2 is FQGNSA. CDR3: CASSSLPEGPSTDTQYF. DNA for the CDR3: TGTGCCAGCAGCTCCCTCCCCGAAGGACCCAGCACAGATACGCAGTATTTT.

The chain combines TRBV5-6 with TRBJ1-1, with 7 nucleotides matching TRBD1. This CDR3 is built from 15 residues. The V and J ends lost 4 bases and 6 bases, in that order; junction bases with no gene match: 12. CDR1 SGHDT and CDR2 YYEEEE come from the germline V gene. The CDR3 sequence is CASSLDTGVSAEAFF. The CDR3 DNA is TGTGCCAGCAGCCTTGATACAGGGGTGAGCGCTGAAGCTTTCTTT.

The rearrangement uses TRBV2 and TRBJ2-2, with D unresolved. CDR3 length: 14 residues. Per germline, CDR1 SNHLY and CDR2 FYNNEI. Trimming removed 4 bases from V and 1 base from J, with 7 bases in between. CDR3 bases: TGTGCCAGCAGTGTGGAAGGGAACACCGGGGAGCTGTTTTTT. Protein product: CASSVEGNTGELFF.

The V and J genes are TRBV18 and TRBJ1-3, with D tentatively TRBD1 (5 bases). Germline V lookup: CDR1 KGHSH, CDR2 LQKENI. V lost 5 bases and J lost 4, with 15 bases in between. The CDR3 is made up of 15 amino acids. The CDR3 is CASSGGTAPGNTIYF. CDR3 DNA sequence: TGTGCCAGCTCAGGGGGGACGGCGCCAGGAAACACCATATATTTT.

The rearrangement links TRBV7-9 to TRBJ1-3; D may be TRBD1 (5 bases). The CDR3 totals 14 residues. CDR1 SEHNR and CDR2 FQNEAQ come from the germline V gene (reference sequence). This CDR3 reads CAYRRGYSGNTIYF. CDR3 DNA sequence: TGTGCTTACCGCCGGGGGTACTCTGGAAACACCATATATTTT.

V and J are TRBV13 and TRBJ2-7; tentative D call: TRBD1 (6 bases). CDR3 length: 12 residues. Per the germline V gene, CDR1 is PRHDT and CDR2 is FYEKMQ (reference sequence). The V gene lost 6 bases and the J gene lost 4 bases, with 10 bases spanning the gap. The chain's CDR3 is CASSSTGYEQYF. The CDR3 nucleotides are TGTGCCAGCAGTTCCACAGGGTACGAGCAGTACTTC.

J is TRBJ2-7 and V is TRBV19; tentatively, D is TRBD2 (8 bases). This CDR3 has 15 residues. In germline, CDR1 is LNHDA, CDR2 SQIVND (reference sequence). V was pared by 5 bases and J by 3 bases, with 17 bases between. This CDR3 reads CASSPGGLGDYEQYF. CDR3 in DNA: TGTGCCAGTAGTCCAGGGGGACTAGGAGACTACGAGCAGTACTTC.

The CDR3 DNA is TGTGCCATCAGTGGTAGCGGGGACTACAATGAGCAGTTCTTC. It is translated as CAISGSGDYNEQFF. This chain links TRBV10-3 with TRBJ2-1; TRBD2 aligns across 8 bases. Germline loops: CDR1 ENHRY, CDR2 SYGVKD. V shed 4 bases, J shed 3 bases, and the junction held 2 bases outside the gene matches. The CDR3 sequence is 14 residues long.